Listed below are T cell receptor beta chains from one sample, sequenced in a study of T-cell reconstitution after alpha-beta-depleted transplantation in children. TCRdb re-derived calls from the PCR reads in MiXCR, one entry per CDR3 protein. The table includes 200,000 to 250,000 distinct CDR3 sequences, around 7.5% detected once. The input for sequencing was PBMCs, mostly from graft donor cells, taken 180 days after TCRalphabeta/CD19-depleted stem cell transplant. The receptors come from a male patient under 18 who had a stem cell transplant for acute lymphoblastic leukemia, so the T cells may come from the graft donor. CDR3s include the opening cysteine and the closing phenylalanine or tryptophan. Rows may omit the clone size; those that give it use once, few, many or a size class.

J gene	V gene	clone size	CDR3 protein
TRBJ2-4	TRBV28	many	CASKRDGNYIQYF
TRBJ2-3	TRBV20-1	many	CSALFLAGGTTDTQYF
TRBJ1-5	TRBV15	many	CATSTRDRVNNQPQHF
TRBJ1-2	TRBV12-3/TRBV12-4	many	CASSTRLGGYTF
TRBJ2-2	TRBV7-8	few	CASSRSRGSNTGELFF
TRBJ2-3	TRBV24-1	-	CATSAGRYTGTQYF
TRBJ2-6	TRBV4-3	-	CASSQGGGFPSRANVLTF
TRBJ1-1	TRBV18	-	CASSHGQGNTEAFF
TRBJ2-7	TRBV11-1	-	CASSTGPIHVQYF
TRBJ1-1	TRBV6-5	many	CASSYSDGFEAFF
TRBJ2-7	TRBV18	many	CASSPGGPISDYEQYF
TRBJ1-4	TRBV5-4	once	CASSLGLTTNEKLFF
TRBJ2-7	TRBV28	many	CASSFGTTREQYF
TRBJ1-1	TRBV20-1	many	CSADDRAGTEAFF
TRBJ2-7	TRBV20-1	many	CSAPPTMAYEQYF
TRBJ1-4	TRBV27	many	CASSTLHPATNEKLFF
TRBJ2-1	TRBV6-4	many	CASSNPPNEQFF
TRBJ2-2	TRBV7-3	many	CASSSGVGRDTGELFF
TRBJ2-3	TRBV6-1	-	CASGPFGTVLSTDTQYF
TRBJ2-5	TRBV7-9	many	CASSLRGTQETQYF
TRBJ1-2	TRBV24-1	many	CATSDETAPNYGYTF
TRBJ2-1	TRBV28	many	CASSRDSYNEQFF
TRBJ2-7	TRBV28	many	CASSSGTGASSYEQYF
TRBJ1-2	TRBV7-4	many	CASSSRAHGYTF
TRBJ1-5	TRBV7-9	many	CASSLAGPGESQPQHF
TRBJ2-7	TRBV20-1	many	CSAQREAGYEQYF
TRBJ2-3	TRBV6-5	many	CASSLAGVARDTQYF